The 25 T cell receptor beta chains reported below all come from one sample, sequenced in a study of blood T cells in healthy people across ages. Combining a sample-barcoded 5' primer with a J-beta primer mix, a second PCR ran for roughly 7 to 11 cycles. Each CDR3 protein is one row after TCRdb ran MiXCR on the 5' RACE reads. The sample yields about 1.6 million distinct CDR3 sequences, about 35% seen once. The sample consisted of blood. The receptors come from a young woman in good health.

CDR3 in amino acids: CASSVEGQGSGEQFF. The CDR3 DNA reads TGTGCCAGCAGCGTAGAAGGACAGGGCTCAGGAGAGCAGTTCTTC. The chain combines TRBV9 with TRBJ2-1; 8 nucleotides line up with TRBD1. There are 15 residues in the CDR3. CDR1 is SGDLS, CDR2 YYNGEE, per germline. Trimming at V came to 0 bases and at J to 10 bases, leaving 9 bases not matched to a gene.

This clonotype was counted a single time. The rearrangement joins TRBV9 to TRBJ1-3; TRBD1 matches 7 bases. Germline CDR1 reads SGDLS; CDR2 reads YYNGEE. With 4 bases clipped from V and 6 bases from J, the junction kept 10 bases outside the gene matches. The CDR3 runs 15 residues. The CDR3 DNA is TGTGCCAGCAGCTCAGAGGCCAGGGGGGAAAACACCATATATTTT. Its protein product is CASSSEARGENTIYF.

The chain is built from TRBV5-1 and TRBJ2-7; 11 bases fit TRBD1. The CDR3 extends over 15 amino acids. Trimming took 3 bases from V and 4 from J; bases not matched to a gene: 6. Germline assignment: CDR1 SGHRS and CDR2 YFSETQ. The CDR3 loop is CASSSRTGGRYEQYF. CDR3 nucleotides: TGCGCCAGCAGCTCAAGGACAGGGGGCAGGTACGAGCAGTACTTC.

This clonotype appeared many times. V and J are TRBV4-1 and TRBJ2-7; TRBD2 agrees at 7 bases. V lost 0 bases and J lost 9; bases outside the gene matches: 14. This CDR3 is built from 16 residues. CDR1 MGHRA and CDR2 YSYEKL come from the germline V gene. The CDR3 loop reads CASSQEGPSGGTGQYF. The CDR3 DNA is TGCGCCAGCAGCCAAGAAGGCCCTAGCGGAGGTACGGGGCAGTACTTC.

The chain has TRBV6-5 and TRBJ1-6; perhaps TRBD1 as D (6 bases). The CDR3 runs to 16 residues. V lost 5 bases, J lost 11 bases, and 22 bases lay in between. CDR1 MNHEY and CDR2 SVGAGI come from the germline V gene. As DNA, the CDR3 is TGTGCCAGCAGTCGCCGACCGGGACACGAAAAGGCACCCCTCCACTTT. Translated, it gives CASSRRPGHEKAPLHF.

This clonotype was seen more than once but under ten times. The V call is TRBV20-1, the J call TRBJ1-6; D ambiguous. CDR1 and CDR2 from the germline V gene are DFQATT and SNEGSKA (reference sequence). This CDR3 has 16 amino acids. V lost 3 bases and J lost 2, with 14 bases in between. The CDR3 loop is CSASPVGTAYNSPLHF. DNA of the CDR3: TGCAGTGCTAGCCCCGTTGGCACCGCCTATAATTCACCCCTCCACTTT.

As concerns this clonotype: Since no conserved phenylalanine or tryptophan closes the CDR3, a read error is the likely cause. The DNA is omitted, as the CDR3 cannot be located on it reliably, and the CDR3 follows TCRdb's listing. The genes are TRBV5-5 and TRBJ2-5. Per germline, CDR1 SGHKS and CDR2 YYEKEE (reference sequence). Both ends counted, the CDR3 spans 8 residues. CDR3: CASSFQPV.

This clonotype was recorded a few times. Sequence at one end of the junction differs from germline and may be a read error. The rearrangement links TRBV11-3 to TRBJ1-2, with D uncertain. Per the germline V gene, CDR1 is SGHNT and CDR2 is YENEEA. This CDR3 is built from 13 residues. The CDR3 sequence: CASSLRAVGGHTF. The CDR3 bases are TGTGCCAGCAGCTTGAGGGCGGTGGGTGGCCACACCTTC.

In this sample, this clonotype turned up a few times. This chain links TRBV4-1 with TRBJ2-1; 7 bases line up with TRBD2. CDR1 and CDR2 (germline): MGHRA, YSYEKL. The CDR3 extends over 15 amino acids. The V gene end was trimmed by 2 bases and the J gene end by 7 bases; junction bases not matched to a gene: 8. The CDR3 reads CASSQLGGLRNEQFF. CDR3 nucleotides: TGCGCCAGCAGCCAATTGGGGGGGTTGAGGAATGAGCAGTTCTTC.

About this clonotype itself: A much larger clone lies a single base off, so this may be a read error. The CDR3 region has the DNA TGTGCCAGCAGTCTCTCTACTAGCGGGGGCCCAGATGCGCAGTATTTT. Protein product: CASSLSTSGGPDAQYF. The chain uses TRBV12-3 or TRBV12-4 and TRBJ2-3; TRBD2 aligns across 11 bases. CDR3 length equals 16 residues.

The chain joins TRBV20-1 to TRBJ2-7, with 8 positions matching TRBD1. Germline values: CDR1 DFQATT, CDR2 SNEGSKA (reference sequence). The ends lost 2 bases at V and 4 bases at J; junction bases unmatched: 7. There are 14 residues in the CDR3. In DNA, the CDR3 is TGCAGTGCTAGAAACGACAGGGGAATGTACGAGCAGTACTTC. The encoded protein is CSARNDRGMYEQYF.

This clonotype has only a few counts. The gene calls are TRBV7-2 and TRBJ2-1; tentatively, D is TRBD2 (5 bases). Germline values: CDR1 SGHTA, CDR2 FQGNSA. The CDR3 has 16 amino acids. The V end was cut by 5 bases, the J end by 1 base, with 15 bases between. The CDR3 loop reads CASSETSFLSYNEQFF. The DNA of the CDR3 is TGTGCCAGCAGCGAAACTAGTTTTTTGTCCTACAATGAGCAGTTCTTC.

V and J are TRBV27 and TRBJ2-7, with 7 nucleotides matching TRBD2. This CDR3 region has 14 residues. Germline V gene lookup returns CDR1 MNHEY and CDR2 SMNVEV (reference sequence). The ends lost 9 bases at V and 2 bases at J; junction bases unmatched: 10. For the CDR3, the DNA is TGTGCCAGTAGGGGAGGGGCCGCCCCCTACGAGCAGTACTTC. As protein: CASRGGAAPYEQYF.

The rearrangement joins TRBV4-1 to TRBJ2-4, with 8 positions matching TRBD2. The DNA end lines up better with TRBJ2-7; the J call may be wrong. The germline CDR1 and CDR2 sequences are MGHRA and YSYEKL. This CDR3 has 16 residues. The CDR3 region is CASSQDWDGRANEQYF. The CDR3 nucleotides are TGCGCCAGCAGCCAAGATTGGGACGGGAGGGCCAACGAGCAGTACTTC.

J is TRBJ2-3 and V is TRBV7-2; TRBD1 aligns across 9 bases. Germline lookup yields CDR1 SGHTA and CDR2 FQGNSA. The V and J ends lost 5 bases and 4 bases, in that order; junction bases with no gene match: 7. The CDR3 sequence is 15 residues long. The CDR3, as DNA: TGTGCCAGCAGCCTTTGGGACAGGGCCGCAGATACGCAGTATTTT. Its protein product is CASSLWDRAADTQYF.

The table lists this clonotype with many counts. The chain couples TRBV29-1 to TRBJ2-7; TRBD1 matches at 8 bases. Per germline, CDR1 SQVTM and CDR2 ANQGSEA. The length of the CDR3 is 12 residues. Trimming took 8 bases from V and 4 from J; bases not matched to a gene: 7. CDR3 bases: TGCAGCTACCTCAGGGGGCAATACGAGCAGTACTTC. Translating it yields CSYLRGQYEQYF.

The rearrangement joins TRBV4-1 to TRBJ2-5, with 8 bases matching TRBD2. The CDR3 totals 20 residues. CDR1 and CDR2 (germline): MGHRA, YSYEKL. V shed 0 bases and J 0 bases; nucleotides not matched to a gene: 15. CDR3 protein: CASSQDPWPSGPYNQETQYF. The CDR3 DNA reads TGCGCCAGCAGCCAAGATCCGTGGCCTAGCGGGCCGTACAACCAAGAGACCCAGTACTTC.

The chain couples TRBV5-5 to TRBJ1-2, with TRBD1 as a possible D gene (6 bases). The V end lost 3 bases, the J end lost 7 bases, and 28 bases lay between the germline ends. The CDR3 is made up of 18 amino acids. Germline CDR1 is SGHKS and CDR2 is YYEKEE (reference sequence). Written as DNA, the CDR3 is TGTGCCAGCAGCTCCTCCCGACGAAGCAGGGGTGTAGGGGGTGGCTACACCTTC. Protein product: CASSSSRRSRGVGGGYTF. Looking up the rest from reference TRBV5-5 and TRBJ1-2 gives the full variable domain: DAGVTQSPTHLIKTRGQQVTLRCSPISGHKSVSWYQQVLGQGPQFIFQYYEKEERGRGNFPDRFSARQFPNYSSELNVNALLLGDSALYLCASSSSRRSRGVGGGYTFGSGTRLTVV.

The chain couples TRBV9 to TRBJ2-7, with 10 bases matching TRBD2. V gave up 1 base and J gave up 4 bases; unmatched junction bases: 5. CDR3 length: 15 amino acids. Germline V gene lookup returns CDR1 SGDLS and CDR2 YYNGEE. The CDR3 bases are TGTGCCAGCAGCGTAACCGGGACTAGCGCATACGAGCAGTACTTC. Translated: CASSVTGTSAYEQYF.

The table lists this clonotype with a few counts. This chain uses TRBV7-8 with TRBJ1-5; the match to TRBD1 covers 9 bases. Germline loops: CDR1 SGHVS, CDR2 FQNEAQ. The trim removed 5 bases at V and 6 bases at J, leaving 5 bases unmatched. This CDR3 is 14 amino acids long. CDR3 nucleotides: TGTGCCAGCAGCGAACAGGGGGCTAGTCAGCCCCAGCATTTT. This translates into CASSEQGASQPQHF.

This clonotype was counted ten times or more. The CDR3 reads CSVEELNEQFF. CDR3 nucleotides: TGCAGCGTTGAAGAACTCAATGAGCAGTTCTTC. The chain combines TRBV29-1 with TRBJ2-1; D gene unclear. CDR3 length: 11 amino acids. CDR1 and CDR2 from the germline V gene are SQVTM and ANQGSEA. V shed 0 bases and J shed 6 bases, with 3 bases lying between them.

The rearrangement joins TRBV6-6 to TRBJ2-6, with D perhaps TRBD1 (5 bases). The V end lost 6 bases, the J end lost 0 bases, and 18 bases lay between the germline ends. CDR1 is MNHNY, CDR2 SVGAGI, per germline (reference sequence). This CDR3 comprises 18 residues. In DNA, the CDR3 is TGTGCCAGCAGGTCAGACCAGGGCCGCCTCTCTGGGGCCAACGTCCTGACTTTC. It is translated as CASRSDQGRLSGANVLTF.

With regard to this clonotype: One end of the junction does not line up with germline, which may come from a read error. The rearrangement joins TRBV4-1 to TRBJ2-7, with D possibly called TRBD1 or TRBD2 (5 bases each). In germline, CDR1 is MGHRA, CDR2 YSYEKL. CDR3 size: 15 residues. This chain's CDR3 is CAGSQDFGGSYEQYF. CDR3 nucleotide sequence: TGCGCCGGCAGCCAAGATTTTGGGGGCTCCTACGAGCAGTACTTC.

The gene calls are TRBV4-1 and TRBJ2-7, with 7 bases aligning to TRBD1. The CDR3 extends over 15 amino acids. V trimming: 6 bases; J trimming: 0 bases; junction bases outside the gene matches: 8. From germline, CDR1 is MGHRA and CDR2 YSYEKL. As DNA, the CDR3 is TGCGCCAGCAGTGTACAGGGGCTCAGCTCCTACGAGCAGTACTTC. Translated, it gives CASSVQGLSSYEQYF.

This clonotype was seen just once. V gene TRBV7-9 combines with J gene TRBJ2-7; the D is unclear. Germline V CDR1 and CDR2: SEHNR, FQNEAQ (reference sequence). V dropped 1 base and J dropped 0 bases, with 10 bases sitting between them. The CDR3 consists of 15 residues. The CDR3 loop is CASSLEEPSSYEQYF. In DNA form, the CDR3 reads TGTGCCAGCAGCTTAGAAGAGCCTTCCTCCTACGAGCAGTACTTC.